These 18 T cell receptor beta chains share one sample of origin, sequenced in a study of blood T cell repertoires in COVID-19. TCRdb keeps only in-frame clones here, not all; method: immunoSEQ multiplex PCR. Of about 82,000 clones listed, more than 85% were seen once; the top ten hold around 1%. Source material: PBMCs or T cells enriched from blood (not recorded which). The receptors derive from a woman in her 50s with acute COVID-19.

The CDR3 region is CASALAGGTGELFF. In DNA, the CDR3 is TGTGCCAGCGCACTAGCGGGAGGCACCGGGGAGCTGTTTTTT. The gene calls are TRBV6-5 and TRBJ2-2, with TRBD2 matching over 12 bases. The CDR3 is 14 residues long. Germline lookup yields CDR1 MNHEY and CDR2 SVGAGI. V lost 8 bases and J lost 4; bases outside the gene matches: 2.

The gene calls are TRBV19 and TRBJ1-2; 9 bases fit TRBD1. V was clipped by 6 bases and J by 5 bases; unmatched bases: 13. Germline lookup yields CDR1 LNHDA and CDR2 SQIVND (reference sequence). This CDR3 has 16 residues. CDR3 loop: CASSPGQGRLWYGYTF. The DNA for the CDR3 is TGTGCCAGTAGCCCGGGACAGGGTCGATTATGGTATGGCTACACCTTC.

The rearrangement links TRBV29-1 to TRBJ1-1; D may be TRBD1 (6 bases). The V gene's germline CDR1 is SQVTM and CDR2 ANQGSEA. The CDR3 length is 13 residues. Trimming removed 7 bases at V and 1 base at J, with 13 bases between. The CDR3 nucleotides read TGCAGCGCAGTTCTACAGGGGAACACTGAAGCTTTCTTT. It encodes CSAVLQGNTEAFF.

The chain links TRBV24-1 to TRBJ2-5, with a tentative D call TRBD2 (5 bases). V was cut by 2 bases and J by 5 bases, with 20 bases left in between. Germline CDR1 KGHDR, CDR2 SFDVKD. The length of the CDR3 is 17 residues. CDR3 DNA sequence: TGTGCCACCAGTGATTCCGAGGGCCGACCGAGAGGGGAGACCCAGTACTTC. It specifies CATSDSEGRPRGETQYF.

Only one count was recorded for this clone. The V and J genes are TRBV24-1 and TRBJ1-4, with D unclear. The CDR3 has 14 amino acids. The germline V gene encodes CDR1 KGHDR and CDR2 SFDVKD. The V gene lost 3 bases and the J gene lost 6 bases, with 10 bases spanning the gap. CDR3 nucleotides: TGTGCCACCAGTGATCCCCGCGGGGATGAAAAACTGTTTTTT. Protein product: CATSDPRGDEKLFF.

This sequence joins TRBV11-2 and TRBJ2-5; TRBD2 agrees at 10 bases. The CDR3 length is 16 residues. The J segment lost 2 bases and the V segment lost 5 bases, leaving 8 bases of the junction unmatched. The germline V gene encodes CDR1 SGHAT and CDR2 FQNNGV. CDR3 protein: CASSGRRLAGQETQYF. CDR3 sequence (DNA): TGTGCCAGCAGCGGACGGAGACTAGCGGGTCAAGAGACCCAGTACTTC.

V is TRBV28 and J is TRBJ2-7; D is possibly TRBD2 (5 bases). Germline V gene sequence: CDR1 MDHEN, CDR2 SYDVKM. The CDR3 runs to 16 residues. V shed 4 bases and J shed 9 bases, with 25 bases lying between them. The CDR3 nucleotides read TGTGCCAGCAGTTCGGTCCCTAGCACATCCACCATTTGGCAGTACTTC. Encoded protein: CASSSVPSTSTIWQYF.

The chain is built from TRBV6-2 or TRBV6-3 and TRBJ2-3; 10 nucleotides align to TRBD2. The V and J ends lost 2 bases and 5 bases, in that order; junction bases with no gene match: 7. This CDR3 spans 16 amino acids. Germline loops: CDR1 MNHEY, CDR2 SVGEGT. The CDR3 sequence is CASSYGLAGDGDTQYF. The CDR3 nucleotides read TGTGCCAGCAGTTACGGCCTAGCGGGGGACGGAGATACGCAGTATTTT.

CDR3: CASSQVQGSGNTIYF. The DNA for the CDR3 is TGTGCCAGCAGCCAAGTCCAGGGGTCTGGAAACACCATATATTTT. The chain recombines TRBV3-1 (or the pseudogene TRBV3-2) with TRBJ1-3; possibly TRBD1 for D (6 bases). V was cut by 1 base and J by 1 base, with 8 bases left in between. Germline CDR1 reads LGHDT; CDR2 reads YNNKEL (reference sequence). The CDR3 sequence is 15 residues long.

This clone occurred a few times. The rearrangement uses TRBV11-2 and TRBJ2-1, with 7 bases fitting TRBD2. V lost 2 bases to trimming and J lost 3 bases; unmatched junction nucleotides: 7. Germline V gene data show CDR1 as SGHAT and CDR2 as FQNNGV. The CDR3 spans 16 residues. The CDR3 is CASSLRRGSNYNEQFF. In nucleotides, the CDR3 is TGTGCCAGCAGCTTACGACGCGGGAGCAACTACAATGAGCAGTTCTTC.

The chain carries TRBV15 and TRBJ1-3, with 7 bases that match TRBD1. V lost 3 bases to trimming and J lost 0 bases; unmatched junction nucleotides: 2. This CDR3 comprises 15 residues. Germline-derived CDR1 and CDR2 are LNHNV and YYDKDF (reference sequence). The CDR3 nucleotides are TGTGCCACCAGCAGGGGACAGATCTCTGGAAACACCATATATTTT. Its protein is CATSRGQISGNTIYF. The full variable domain, rest sourced from reference TRBV15 and TRBJ1-3, is DAMVIQNPRYQVTQFGKPVTLSCSQTLNHNVMYWYQQKSSQAPKLLFHYYDKDFNNEADTPDNFQSRRPNTSFCFLDIRSPGLGDTAMYLCATSRGQISGNTIYFGEGSWLTVV.

As to this clone: One end of the junction varies from germline; a read error may be responsible. The V and J genes are TRBV7-7 and TRBJ2-1; 14 nucleotides agree with TRBD2. This CDR3 contains 14 residues. CDR1 SSHAT and CDR2 FNYEAQ come from the germline V gene (reference sequence). The CDR3 reads CASSWTSGRNRRFF. The CDR3 DNA reads as TGTGCTAGCAGCTGGACTAGCGGGAGGAACCGGCGGTTCTTC. Based on the CDR3 plus reference TRBV7-7 and TRBJ2-1, the full variable domain is GAGVSQSPRYKVTKRGQDVTLRCDPISSHATLYWYQQALGQGPEFLTYFNYEAQPDKSGLPSDRFSAERPEGSISTLTIQRTEQRDSAMYRCASSWTSGRNRRFFGPGTRLTVL.

The chain joins TRBV9 to TRBJ2-1; TRBD2 is a possible D gene (6 bases). V was cut by 4 bases and J by 0 bases, with 8 bases left in between. The CDR3 is 14 residues long. Per the germline V gene, CDR1 is SGDLS and CDR2 is YYNGEE. The CDR3 region has the DNA TGTGCCAGCAGCTACGGGAGCTCCTACAATGAGCAGTTCTTC. Translating gives CASSYGSSYNEQFF.

The V call is TRBV3-1 (or the pseudogene TRBV3-2), the J call TRBJ1-1; TRBD1 matches 7 bases. Losses at the gene ends were 6 bases for V and 1 base for J; bases not matched to a gene: 5. CDR3 length equals 14 residues. Germline CDR1 reads LGHDT; CDR2 reads YNNKEL (reference sequence). CDR3 in amino acids: CASRTGSANTEAFF. The CDR3 DNA is TGTGCCAGCAGGACAGGGAGCGCGAACACTGAAGCTTTCTTT.

This rearrangement joins TRBV6-2 or TRBV6-3 to TRBJ1-1; D might be TRBD1 (6 bases). Trimming stripped 4 bases from V and 2 bases from J, with 17 bases between. The length of the CDR3 is 16 residues. Looked up from germline, CDR1 is MNHEY and CDR2 is SVGEGT. DNA for the CDR3: TGTGCCAGCAGTTCCAACCGGGACACCTCTAACACTGAAGCTTTCTTT. It specifies CASSSNRDTSNTEAFF.

The chain joins TRBV7-9 to TRBJ2-1, with D maybe TRBD2 (5 bases). V was shortened by 4 bases and J by 2 bases, with 9 bases between the two germline ends. The CDR3 has 14 amino acids. Per germline, CDR1 SEHNR and CDR2 FQNEAQ (reference sequence). The DNA for the CDR3 is TGTGCCAGCAGCTCCTCCGGGACCTACAATGAGCAGTTCTTC. As protein: CASSSSGTYNEQFF.

In nucleotides, the CDR3 is TGTGCCAGCAGCTTAGCGCGGCGGGAGGGCGACAATGAGCAGTTCTTC. It codes for CASSLARREGDNEQFF. This chain links TRBV7-2 with TRBJ2-1; the match to TRBD2 covers 9 bases. The CDR3 runs 16 residues. Germline-derived CDR1 and CDR2 are SGHTA and FQGNSA. With V trimmed by 0 bases and J by 5 bases, 5 bases remained unmatched. The full variable domain, completed using reference TRBV7-2 and TRBJ2-1, is GAGVSQSPSNKVTEKGKDVELRCDPISGHTALYWYRQSLGQGLEFLIYFQGNSAPDKSGLPSDRFSAERTGGSVSTLTIQRTQQEDSAVYLCASSLARREGDNEQFFGPGTRLTVL.

The chain has TRBV14 and TRBJ2-3, with 11 nucleotides matching TRBD2. J gave up 1 base and V 1 base, and 4 bases lay outside the gene matches. Germline V gene sequence: CDR1 SGHDN, CDR2 FVKESK. CDR3 length equals 17 residues. Here the CDR3 DNA reads TGTGCCAGCAGCCAAGGACTAGCGGGATACGGCACAGATACGCAGTATTTT. It codes for CASSQGLAGYGTDTQYF. Drawing the rest from reference TRBV14 and TRBJ2-3, the complete variable domain is EAGVTQFPSHSVIEKGQTVTLRCDPISGHDNLYWYRRVMGKEIKFLLHFVKESKQDESGMPNNRFLAERTGGTYSTLKVQPAELEDSGVYFCASSQGLAGYGTDTQYFGPGTRLTVL.